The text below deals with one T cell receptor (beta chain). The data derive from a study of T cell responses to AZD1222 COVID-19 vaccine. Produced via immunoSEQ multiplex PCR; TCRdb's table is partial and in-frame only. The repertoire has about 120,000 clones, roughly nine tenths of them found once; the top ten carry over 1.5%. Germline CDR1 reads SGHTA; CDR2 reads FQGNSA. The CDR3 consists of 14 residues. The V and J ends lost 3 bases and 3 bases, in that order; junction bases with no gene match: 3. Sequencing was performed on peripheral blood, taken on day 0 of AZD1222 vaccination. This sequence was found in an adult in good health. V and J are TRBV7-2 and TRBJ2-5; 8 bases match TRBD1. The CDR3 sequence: CASSFRTGKETQYF. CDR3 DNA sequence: TGTGCCAGCAGCTTCCGGACAGGGAAAGAGACCCAGTACTTC.